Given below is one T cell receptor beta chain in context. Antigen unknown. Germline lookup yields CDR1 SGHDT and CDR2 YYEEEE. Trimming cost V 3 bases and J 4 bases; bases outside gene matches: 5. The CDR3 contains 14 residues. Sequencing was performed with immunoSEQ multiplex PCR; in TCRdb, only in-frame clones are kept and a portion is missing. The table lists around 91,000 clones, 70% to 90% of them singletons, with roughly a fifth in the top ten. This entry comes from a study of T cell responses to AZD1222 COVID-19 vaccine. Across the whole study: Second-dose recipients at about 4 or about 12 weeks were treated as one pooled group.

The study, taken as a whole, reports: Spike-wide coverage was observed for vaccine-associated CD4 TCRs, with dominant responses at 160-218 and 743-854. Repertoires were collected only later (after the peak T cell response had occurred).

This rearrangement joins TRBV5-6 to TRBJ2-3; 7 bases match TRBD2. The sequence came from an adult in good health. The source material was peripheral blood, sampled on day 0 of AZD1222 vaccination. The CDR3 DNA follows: TGTGCCAGCAGCTCCGCAGCGGGGTCAGATACGCAGTATTTT. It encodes CASSSAAGSDTQYF. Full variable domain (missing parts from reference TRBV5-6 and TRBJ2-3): DAGVTQSPTHLIKTRGQQVTLRCSPKSGHDTVSWYQQALGQGPQFIFQYYEEEERQRGNFPDRFSGHQFPNYSSELNVNALLLGDSALYLCASSSAAGSDTQYFGPGTRLTVL.